This T cell receptor (beta chain) was identified during a study of T cell responses to AZD1222 COVID-19 vaccine. Study findings and constraints: Two AZD1222 doses significantly raised spike-specific TCR breadth and depth over controls.

A word on this clone: The antigen remains unidentified.

This CDR3 comprises 14 residues. V lost 3 bases and J 7 bases, leaving 15 bases between the germline ends. Germline CDR1 SGHTA, CDR2 FQGNSA. This table comes from immunoSEQ multiplex PCR, and its TCRdb copy is limited to in-frame clones, with some not included. The table records more than 140,000 clones, approximately 90% of them present only once. Sample: peripheral blood, taken on day 0 of AZD1222 vaccination. The clonotype comes from an adult in good health. The V call is TRBV7-2, the J call TRBJ1-1; D is ambiguous. The CDR3 nucleotides read TGTGCCAGCAGCTTGGAATCCGCCGCTCTTGAAGCTTTCTTT. It codes for CASSLESAALEAFF.